Following are 31 T cell receptor beta chains from one sample sequenced in a study of OX40 agonist ivuxolimab in advanced cancers. Libraries were prepared by immunoSEQ multiplex PCR; TCRdb keeps only in-frame clonotypes and omits some of them. The sample has 50,000 to 70,000 clones; around 80% are singletons. The sample was CD4+ or CD8+ T cells sorted from blood, taken in a trial of the OX40 agonist ivuxolimab. These receptors were obtained from an adult with an advanced solid tumor such as melanoma, head and neck, liver or kidney cancer.

This clone counts as medium-sized. The chain employs TRBV2 and TRBJ2-2, with D possibly TRBD1 on 5 matching bases. The germline V gene has CDR1 SNHLY and CDR2 FYNNEI. Trimming cost V 7 bases and J 0 bases, with 9 bases left between them. The CDR3 has 14 residues. The chain's CDR3 is CASKGSANTGELFF. In DNA form, the CDR3 reads TGTGCCAGCAAGGGGTCGGCGAACACCGGGGAGCTGTTTTTT.

V gene TRBV19 combines with J gene TRBJ1-2, with D possibly matching TRBD1 (6 bases). The CDR3 is 13 amino acids. Between the trimmed V and J ends, which lost 5 bases and 4 bases, there was a span of 11 bases. Germline lookup yields CDR1 LNHDA and CDR2 SQIVND (reference sequence). CDR3 in amino acids: CASSRDNTYGYTF. CDR3 nucleotides: TGTGCCAGTAGTCGGGACAACACCTATGGCTACACCTTC.

This clone was observed a handful of times. The CDR3 region is CASTHPPGRGRLRDSNQPQHF. The DNA for the CDR3 is TGTGCCAGCACCCACCCCCCGGGCAGGGGGCGCCTAAGAGATAGCAATCAGCCCCAGCATTTT. The rearrangement links TRBV28 to TRBJ1-5, with 8 bases lining up with TRBD1. CDR1 is MDHEN, CDR2 SYDVKM, per germline. This CDR3 has 21 amino acids. Trimming took 7 bases from V and 0 from J; bases not matched to a gene: 23.

The chain has TRBV14 and TRBJ1-3; TRBD1 might be the D (6 bases). CDR3 length: 15 amino acids. CDR1 SGHDN and CDR2 FVKESK come from the germline V gene. Trimming shortened V by 3 bases and J by 2 bases, and 11 bases separated the two germline ends. The CDR3 sequence is CASSQGPGAGNTIYF. The DNA of the CDR3 is TGTGCCAGCAGCCAGGGCCCAGGGGCTGGAAACACCATATATTTT.

This chain joins TRBV6-5 and TRBJ2-2, with 11 bases aligning to TRBD2. Germline V gene data show CDR1 as MNHEY and CDR2 as SVGAGI. J was trimmed by 7 bases and V by 8 bases; bases with no gene match: 6. CDR3 size: 14 residues. CDR3: CASLSGRAGGELFF. The DNA of the CDR3 is TGTGCCAGCCTTAGCGGGAGGGCGGGCGGGGAGCTGTTTTTT.

The rearrangement uses TRBV5-8 and TRBJ2-3; D may be TRBD1 or TRBD2 (6 bases each). Germline CDR1 reads SGHTS; CDR2 reads YDEGEE. CDR3 length: 14 amino acids. The V gene lost 6 bases and the J gene lost 2 bases, with 13 bases spanning the gap. CDR3 DNA: TGTGCCAGCACGGGGGCTAGCTACACAGATACGCAGTATTTT. This sequence encodes CASTGASYTDTQYF.

There are a few counts of this clone. This chain links TRBV10-2 with TRBJ2-7; D is ambiguous. This CDR3 spans 11 amino acids. V was cut by 6 bases and J by 0 bases, with 3 bases left in between. In germline, CDR1 is WSHSY, CDR2 SAAADI. CDR3 DNA: TGCGCCAGCAGCACCTCCTACGAGCAGTACTTC. Translated, it gives CASSTSYEQYF.

Only one count was recorded for this clone. Here the CDR3 reads CASSLDELAGVADTQYF. CDR3 sequence (DNA): TGTGCCAGCAGCTTAGATGAACTAGCGGGTGTGGCAGATACGCAGTATTTT. The chain has TRBV7-6 and TRBJ2-3; 9 bases are a match to TRBD2. V shed 1 base, J shed 4 bases, and the junction held 9 bases outside the gene matches. CDR1 SGHVS and CDR2 FNYEAQ come from the germline V gene. The CDR3 length is 17 residues.

This chain links TRBV23-1 with TRBJ2-7; TRBD1 agrees at 7 bases. TRBV23-1 is marked as an open reading frame, function uncertain. With V trimmed by 3 bases and J by 3 bases, 5 bases remained unmatched. This CDR3 spans 14 amino acids. The CDR3 DNA is TGCGCCAGCAGTCAGGAGCACAGGGGCTACGAGCAGTACTTC. It encodes CASSQEHRGYEQYF.

The chain couples TRBV4-2 to TRBJ1-4; D gene uncertain. With 0 bases removed from V and 8 bases from J, the gap between germline ends came to 13 bases. Germline values: CDR1 LGHNA, CDR2 YNFKEQ. The CDR3 covers 15 residues. The CDR3 nucleotides are TGTGCCAGCAGCCAAGATGCCAGGTTTCAGGAAAAACTGTTTTTT. Its translation is CASSQDARFQEKLFF.

The CDR3 loop is CASSEDVAGGFTDTQYF. The CDR3, as DNA: TGTGCCAGCAGTGAAGATGTAGCGGGGGGCTTCACAGATACGCAGTATTTT. The chain links TRBV6-1 to TRBJ2-3, with 10 bases identical to TRBD2. The CDR3 runs to 17 residues. Losses at the gene ends were 1 base for V and 2 bases for J; bases not matched to a gene: 6. Per germline, CDR1 MNHNS and CDR2 SASEGT.

The rearrangement uses TRBV14 and TRBJ1-2, with D uncertain. This CDR3 has 14 residues. The germline V gene encodes CDR1 SGHDN and CDR2 FVKESK. Trimming stripped 3 bases from V and 3 bases from J, with 11 bases between. The CDR3 nucleotides read TGTGCCAGCAGCCATCGTGTCTTTGACTATGGCTACACCTTC. Its protein is CASSHRVFDYGYTF.

The chain recombines TRBV6-5 with TRBJ2-3; D might be TRBD2 (5 bases). This CDR3 contains 12 residues. CDR1 and CDR2 from the germline V gene are MNHEY and SVGAGI. The V and J ends lost 8 bases and 2 bases respectively, with 8 bases between them. DNA for the CDR3: TGTGCCAGCGGAGGAGACACAGATACGCAGTATTTT. Its translation: CASGGDTDTQYF.

V usage is TRBV7-2 and J usage is TRBJ2-5, with a possible D match to TRBD2 (6 bases). Trimming pared 5 bases from V and 5 bases from J, leaving 12 bases between. CDR1 and CDR2 from the germline V gene are SGHTA and FQGNSA. This CDR3 is 13 amino acids long. CDR3 loop: CASSHPGGETQYF. The CDR3 coding sequence is TGTGCCAGCAGCCATCCTGGAGGGGAGACCCAGTACTTC.

The chain carries TRBV2 and TRBJ2-5; D might be TRBD1 (5 bases). This CDR3 is built from 16 residues. Germline values: CDR1 SNHLY, CDR2 FYNNEI. V shed 5 bases and J shed 4 bases, with 20 bases lying between them. This CDR3 is CASSPKGRAFGETQYF. CDR3 DNA sequence: TGTGCCAGCAGTCCAAAGGGCAGGGCTTTTGGAGAGACCCAGTACTTC.

The rearrangement joins TRBV30 to TRBJ1-4; 8 bases align to TRBD1. The CDR3 consists of 13 residues. Germline CDR1 is GTSNPN and CDR2 is SVGIG (reference sequence). The trim removed 5 bases at V and 8 bases at J, leaving 7 bases unmatched. CDR3 bases: TGTGCCTGGGGGAGGGACAGGAACGAAAAACTGTTTTTT. It is translated as CAWGRDRNEKLFF.

The chain joins TRBV29-1 to TRBJ2-1; D is uncertain. Trimming pared 3 bases from V and 10 bases from J, leaving 4 bases between. Looked up from germline, CDR1 is SQVTM and CDR2 is ANQGSEA. CDR3 length: 9 residues. CDR3 protein: CSVDPEQFF. The CDR3 nucleotides are TGCAGCGTTGATCCCGAGCAGTTCTTC.

V gene TRBV6-5 combines with J gene TRBJ1-1; D is undetermined. CDR3 size: 13 residues. The V gene lost 6 bases and the J gene lost 0 bases, with 8 bases spanning the gap. Germline assignment: CDR1 MNHEY and CDR2 SVGAGI. CDR3 loop: CASSTDLNTEAFF. As DNA, the CDR3 is TGTGCCAGCAGCACCGATTTGAACACTGAAGCTTTCTTT.

The rearrangement uses TRBV14 and TRBJ1-2; D perhaps matches TRBD1 (5 bases). The CDR3 is 16 residues long. V was cut by 1 base and J by 4 bases, with 16 bases left in between. The germline V gene has CDR1 SGHDN and CDR2 FVKESK. This chain's CDR3 is CASSQVTGRRFYGYTF. CDR3 in DNA: TGTGCCAGCAGCCAAGTAACGGGGCGTAGGTTCTATGGCTACACCTTC.

The rearrangement uses TRBV28 and TRBJ1-5; 7 positions match TRBD1. V was pared by 6 bases and J by 4 bases, with 9 bases of the junction left unmatched. CDR1 and CDR2 from the germline V gene are MDHEN and SYDVKM. CDR3 length equals 15 residues. CDR3 nucleotide sequence: TGTGCCAGCAGAGCTTCCGGGACAGCTAATCAGCCCCAGCATTTT. This encodes CASRASGTANQPQHF.

The chain joins TRBV7-6 to TRBJ1-2; 8 nucleotides agree with TRBD1. V trimming: 5 bases; J trimming: 4 bases; junction bases outside the gene matches: 6. This CDR3 is 14 amino acids long. The germline CDR1 and CDR2 sequences are SGHVS and FNYEAQ. CDR3 loop: CASSNQGASYGYTF. The CDR3 region has the DNA TGTGCCAGCAGCAATCAGGGGGCGTCCTATGGCTACACCTTC.

This rearrangement joins TRBV2 to TRBJ1-5; D not certain. CDR1 is SNHLY and CDR2 is FYNNEI in the germline V gene. The CDR3 extends over 12 amino acids. The V end was cut by 2 bases, the J end by 1 base, with 0 bases between. The CDR3 reads CASSESNQPQHF. The CDR3 bases are TGTGCCAGCAGTGAAAGCAATCAGCCCCAGCATTTT.

This chain uses TRBV7-8 with TRBJ2-2; TRBD2 aligns across 12 bases. V gave up 6 bases and J gave up 5 bases; unmatched junction bases: 10. CDR1 is SGHVS, CDR2 FQNEAQ, per germline. This CDR3 comprises 17 residues. The CDR3 reads CASRLAGGPGPTGELFF. CDR3 DNA sequence: TGTGCCAGCAGGCTAGCGGGGGGGCCGGGACCAACCGGGGAGCTGTTTTTT.

This clone was counted a few times. The chain joins TRBV6-1 to TRBJ2-4; a weak D match, TRBD1 (7 bases). This CDR3 comprises 16 residues. The V end lost 0 bases, the J end lost 3 bases, and 12 bases lay between the germline ends. Germline assignment: CDR1 MNHNS and CDR2 SASEGT. Written as DNA, the CDR3 is TGTGCCAGCAGTGAAGCGGGGGGACAGTACAAAAACATTCAGTACTTC. It specifies CASSEAGGQYKNIQYF.

J is TRBJ2-5 and V is TRBV14; D ambiguous. CDR1 SGHDN and CDR2 FVKESK come from the germline V gene. The V gene lost 3 bases and the J gene lost 1 base, with 6 bases spanning the gap. This CDR3 has 13 amino acids. The CDR3 reads CASSQQLQETQYF. The DNA for the CDR3 is TGTGCCAGCAGCCAGCAGCTCCAAGAGACCCAGTACTTC.

The rearrangement uses TRBV2 and TRBJ2-4, with 11 bases fitting TRBD2. The germline V gene has CDR1 SNHLY and CDR2 FYNNEI. CDR3 length: 14 residues. The V and J ends lost 3 bases and 7 bases, in that order; junction bases with no gene match: 2. CDR3 loop: CASSDTSGGNIQYF. CDR3 sequence (DNA): TGTGCCAGCAGTGACACTAGCGGGGGTAACATTCAGTACTTC.

By proportion, this clone is medium-sized. CDR3 sequence: CASRGSSEAFF. CDR3 DNA: TGTGCCAGCAGGGGGAGCTCTGAAGCTTTCTTT. This sequence joins TRBV6-5 and TRBJ1-1, with D unresolved. Germline-derived CDR1 and CDR2 are MNHEY and SVGAGI. V dropped 6 bases and J dropped 6 bases, with 8 bases sitting between them. The CDR3 has 11 residues.

The V call is TRBV19, the J call TRBJ2-3, with 8 bases fitting TRBD1. The length of the CDR3 is 16 residues. V lost 11 bases to trimming and J lost 0 bases; unmatched junction nucleotides: 13. Per germline, CDR1 LNHDA and CDR2 SQIVND (reference sequence). The CDR3 region has the DNA TGTGCCTGTCGTAGAGGACAGGGAACAAGCACAGATACGCAGTATTTT. This encodes CACRRGQGTSTDTQYF. Full variable domain (missing parts from reference TRBV19 and TRBJ2-3): DGGITQSPKYLFRKEGQNVTLSCEQNLNHDAMYWYRQDPGQGLRLIYYSQIVNDFQKGDIAEGYSVSREKKESFPLTVTSAQKNPTAFYLCACRRGQGTSTDTQYFGPGTRLTVL.

Only a few counts were recorded for this clone. The chain couples TRBV6-5 to TRBJ1-1; no definite D call. The V gene lost 5 bases and the J gene lost 1 base, with 8 bases spanning the gap. This CDR3 has 13 residues. Germline CDR1 is MNHEY and CDR2 is SVGAGI. CDR3 region: CASSRPGNTEAFF. The CDR3 bases are TGTGCCAGCAGTAGGCCAGGGAACACTGAAGCTTTCTTT.

The V and J genes are TRBV2 and TRBJ1-1; D perhaps matches TRBD1 (6 bases). Germline assignment: CDR1 SNHLY and CDR2 FYNNEI. With 4 bases removed from V and 1 base from J, the gap between germline ends came to 22 bases. CDR3 length: 18 amino acids. CDR3 region: CASSGTAAPSRWNTEAFF. In DNA, the CDR3 is TGTGCCAGCAGTGGGACAGCCGCACCCAGCAGGTGGAACACTGAAGCTTTCTTT. Using reference TRBV2 and TRBJ1-1 for the parts outside the CDR3, the full variable domain is EPEVTQTPSHQVTQMGQEVILRCVPISNHLYFYWYRQILGQKVEFLVSFYNNEISEKSEIFDDQFSVERPDGSNFTLKIRSTKLEDSAMYFCASSGTAAPSRWNTEAFFGQGTRLTVV.

This clone was seen a few times. The chain is built from TRBV13 and TRBJ2-1; 12 bases are a match to TRBD2. J gave up 7 bases and V 0 bases, and 7 bases lay outside the gene matches. The CDR3 loop spans 17 amino acids. Germline V CDR1 and CDR2: PRHDT, FYEKMQ (reference sequence). The CDR3: CASSLGLLAGGGNEQFF. For the CDR3, the DNA is TGTGCCAGCAGCTTAGGCCTACTAGCGGGAGGAGGGAATGAGCAGTTCTTC.